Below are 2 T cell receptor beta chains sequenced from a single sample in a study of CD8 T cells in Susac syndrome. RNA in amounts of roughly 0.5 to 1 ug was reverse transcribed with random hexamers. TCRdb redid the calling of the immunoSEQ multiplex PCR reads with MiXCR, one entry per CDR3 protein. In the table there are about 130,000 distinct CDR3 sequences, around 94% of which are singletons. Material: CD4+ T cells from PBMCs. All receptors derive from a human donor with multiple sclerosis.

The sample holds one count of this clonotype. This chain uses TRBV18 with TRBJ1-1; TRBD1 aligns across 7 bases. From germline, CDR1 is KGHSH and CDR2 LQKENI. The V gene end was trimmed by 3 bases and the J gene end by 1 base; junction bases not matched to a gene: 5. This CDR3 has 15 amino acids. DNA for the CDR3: TGTGCCAGCTCACCCCAACAGGGGACGAACACTGAAGCTTTCTTT. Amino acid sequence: CASSPQQGTNTEAFF.

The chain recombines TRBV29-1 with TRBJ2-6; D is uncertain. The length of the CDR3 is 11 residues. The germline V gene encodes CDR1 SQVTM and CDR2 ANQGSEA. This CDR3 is CRPTGANVLTF. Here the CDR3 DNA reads TGCAGGCCGACTGGGGCCAACGTCCTGACTTTC.